This TCR beta chain was recorded in a study of T-cell memory formation after mild COVID-19. The study, taken as a whole, reports: CD8+ contracting clones occupied EMRA, while CD4+ ones occupied mainly CM and EM.

The CDR3 covers 12 residues. V was pared by 3 bases and J by 8 bases, with 10 bases between. CDR1 is SNHLY, CDR2 FYNNEI, per germline. TCRdb re-called the 5' RACE reads with MiXCR, one entry per CDR3 protein. The sample has approximately 150,000 distinct CDR3 sequences; 6% to 6.5% are singletons. This clonotype is a singleton in its sample. Its antigen is undetermined. The clonotype originates from an adult woman who had mild COVID-19 (a few samples of this study predate the infection). Cell type and time point are not known. Specimen: PBMCs or a T cell subset sorted from them (not recorded which). The chain is built from TRBV2 and TRBJ1-1; perhaps TRBD1 as D (6 bases). The DNA of the CDR3 is TGTGCCAGCAGTGACGGGGGGCACGAAGCTTTCTTT. It yields the protein CASSDGGHEAFF.